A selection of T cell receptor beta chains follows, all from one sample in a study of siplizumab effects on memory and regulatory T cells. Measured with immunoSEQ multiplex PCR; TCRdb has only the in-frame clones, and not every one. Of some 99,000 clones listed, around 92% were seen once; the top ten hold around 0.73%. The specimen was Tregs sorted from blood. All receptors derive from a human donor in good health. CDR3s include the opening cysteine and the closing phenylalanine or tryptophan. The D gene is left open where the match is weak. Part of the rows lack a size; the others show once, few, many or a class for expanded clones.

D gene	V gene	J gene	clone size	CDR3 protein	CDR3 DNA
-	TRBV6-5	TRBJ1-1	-	CASFGTFPTEAFF	TGTGCCAGCTTCGGGACCTTCCCCACTGAAGCTTTCTTT
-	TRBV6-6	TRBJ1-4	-	CASSYGFRGQNEKLFF	TGTGCCAGCAGTTACGGGTTCAGGGGCCAGAATGAAAAACTGTTTTTT
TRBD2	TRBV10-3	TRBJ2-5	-	CAISEPTSGKETQYF	TGTGCCATCAGTGAGCCGACTAGCGGGAAAGAGACCCAGTACTTC
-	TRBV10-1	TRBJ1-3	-	CASSDRVGNTIYF	TGCGCCAGCAGTGACAGGGTCGGAAACACCATATATTTT
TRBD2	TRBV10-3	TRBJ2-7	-	CATRGDRYYEQYF	TGTGCCACCCGGGGGGATCGGTACTACGAGCAGTACTTC
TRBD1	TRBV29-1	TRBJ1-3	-	CSVSTGTAFSGNTIYF	TGCAGCGTGAGCACCGGGACAGCCTTCTCTGGAAACACCATATATTTT
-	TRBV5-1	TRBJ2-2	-	CASSLVAGSNTGELFF	TGCGCCAGCAGCTTGGTGGCAGGGTCGAACACCGGGGAGCTGTTTTTT
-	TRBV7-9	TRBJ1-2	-	CASSRTGGGYTF	TGTGCCAGCAGCCGGACTGGGGGTGGCTACACCTTC
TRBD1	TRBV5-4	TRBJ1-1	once	CASSRRQGYDEAFF	TGTGCCAGCAGCCGCAGACAGGGATACGATGAAGCTTTCTTT
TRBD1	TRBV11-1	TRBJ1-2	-	CASSLPTGVGYTF	TGTGCCAGCAGCTTACCGACAGGGGTAGGCTACACCTTC
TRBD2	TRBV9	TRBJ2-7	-	CASSLGTSGYEQYF	TGTGCCAGCAGCCTCGGGACTAGCGGCTACGAGCAGTACTTC
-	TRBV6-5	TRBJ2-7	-	CASSSTWTVQTF	TGTGCCAGCAGTAGCACCTGGACAGTGCAGACCTTC
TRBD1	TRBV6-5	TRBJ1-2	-	CASSRDRAEGYTF	TGTGCCAGCAGTCGCGACAGGGCAGAAGGCTACACCTTC
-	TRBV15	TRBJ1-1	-	CATSRDLSENTEAFF	TGTGCCACCAGCAGAGATCTGTCGGAGAACACTGAAGCTTTCTTT
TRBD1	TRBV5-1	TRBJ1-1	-	CASSYWDSMNTEAFF	TGCGCCAGCAGCTACTGGGACAGCATGAACACTGAAGCTTTCTTT
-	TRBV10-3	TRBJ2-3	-	CAISEVVDTDTQYF	TGTGCCATCAGTGAGGTCGTAGACACAGATACGCAGTATTTT
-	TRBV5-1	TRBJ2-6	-	CASSLAPVQAAESGANVLTF	TGCGCCAGCAGCTTGGCCCCGGTACAGGCCGCCGAATCTGGGGCCAACGTCCTGACTTTC
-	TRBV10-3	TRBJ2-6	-	CAISESNVLTF	TGTGCCATCAGTGAGTCGAACGTCCTGACTTTC
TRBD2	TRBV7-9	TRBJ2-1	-	CASSLLFSGRAYNEQFF	TGTGCCAGCAGCTTATTATTTAGCGGGAGGGCCTACAATGAGCAGTTCTTC
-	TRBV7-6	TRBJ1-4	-	CASSLSPTNEKLFF	TGTGCCAGCAGCCTAAGCCCAACTAATGAAAAACTGTTTTTT
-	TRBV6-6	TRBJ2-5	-	CASSYSRGYQETQYF	TGTGCCAGCAGTTACTCGCGGGGTTATCAAGAGACCCAGTACTTC
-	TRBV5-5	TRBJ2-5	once	CASSPQLGETQYF	TGTGCCAGCAGCCCCCAGCTGGGAGAGACCCAGTACTTC
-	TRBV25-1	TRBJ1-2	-	CASSGPGLSYGYTF	TGTGCCAGCAGTGGACCAGGGTTGAGCTATGGCTACACCTTC
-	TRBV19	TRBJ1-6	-	CASTTRGGGSPLHF	TGTGCCAGTACCACGCGGGGCGGGGGTTCACCCCTCCACTTT
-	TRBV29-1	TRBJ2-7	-	CSVEKGLDEQYF	TGCAGCGTTGAAAAGGGGCTCGACGAGCAGTACTTC
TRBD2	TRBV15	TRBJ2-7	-	CATSRRTSGSGEQYF	TGTGCCACCAGCAGACGGACTAGCGGGAGCGGCGAGCAGTACTTC
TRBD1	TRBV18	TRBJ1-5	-	CASSRGQGRDQPQHF	TGTGCCAGCTCACGGGGACAGGGAAGAGATCAGCCCCAGCATTTT
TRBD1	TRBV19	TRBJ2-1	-	CASSIPTGGNYNEQFF	TGTGCCAGTAGTATCCCGACAGGGGGCAACTACAATGAGCAGTTCTTC
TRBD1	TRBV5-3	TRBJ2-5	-	CARSLPGQGTFDF	TGTGCCAGAAGCTTACCGGGACAGGGGACTTTCGACTTC
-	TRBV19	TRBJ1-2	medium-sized	CASSIVGRDLGYTF	TGTGCCAGTAGTATAGTGGGGCGCGACTTGGGCTACACCTTC
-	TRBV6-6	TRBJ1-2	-	CASSYGPDRNSYGYTF	TGTGCCAGCAGTTACGGCCCCGACAGGAATAGCTATGGCTACACCTTC
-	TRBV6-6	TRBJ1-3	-	CASSSVVSGNTIYF	TGTGCCAGCAGTAGCGTTGTCTCTGGAAACACCATATATTTT
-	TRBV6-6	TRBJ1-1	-	CASTYGTENTEAFF	TGTGCCAGCACCTACGGAACGGAGAACACTGAAGCTTTCTTT
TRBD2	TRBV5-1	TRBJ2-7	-	CASSLQGLASTQQYF	TGCGCCAGCAGCTTGCAGGGACTAGCCAGTACGCAGCAGTACTTC
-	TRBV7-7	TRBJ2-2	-	CASSSTASSTGELFF	TGTGCCAGCAGCTCGACAGCCTCAAGCACCGGGGAGCTGTTTTTT
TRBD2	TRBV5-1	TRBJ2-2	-	CASSLLAGSNTGELFF	TGCGCCAGCAGCCTTTTAGCGGGATCGAACACCGGGGAGCTGTTTTTT
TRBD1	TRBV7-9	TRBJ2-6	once	CASSSVWDSASSGANVLTF	TGTGCCAGCAGCTCTGTATGGGACAGCGCTAGCTCTGGGGCCAACGTCCTGACTTTC
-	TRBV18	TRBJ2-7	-	CASSPPGRAYEQYF	TGTGCCAGCTCACCACCGGGCAGGGCCTACGAGCAGTACTTC
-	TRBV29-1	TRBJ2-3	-	CSVAWSGTDTQYF	TGCAGCGTTGCCTGGTCAGGCACAGATACGCAGTATTTT
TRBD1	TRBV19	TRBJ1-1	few	CASSPPTGTNTEAFF	TGTGCCAGTAGTCCTCCGACAGGGACGAACACTGAAGCTTTCTTT
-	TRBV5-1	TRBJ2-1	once	CASSPSPGSYNEQFF	TGCGCCAGCAGCCCCTCCCCGGGGAGTTACAATGAGCAGTTCTTC
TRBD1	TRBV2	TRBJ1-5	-	CASSAQGGGNQPQHF	TGTGCCAGCAGTGCCCAGGGGGGGGGTAATCAGCCCCAGCATTTT
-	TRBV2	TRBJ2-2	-	CASGVRMGAGELFF	TGTGCCAGCGGTGTGCGGATGGGGGCCGGGGAGCTGTTTTTT
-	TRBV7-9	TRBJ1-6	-	CASSLSWGSPLHF	TGTGCCAGCAGCTTATCCTGGGGGTCACCCCTCCACTTT
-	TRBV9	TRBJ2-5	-	CASSRGLGTQQETQYF	TGTGCCAGCAGCCGTGGCTTAGGGACACAACAAGAGACCCAGTACTTC
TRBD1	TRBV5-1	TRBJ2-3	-	CASSPGRGQADTQYF	TGCGCCAGCAGCCCCGGCAGGGGGCAAGCAGATACGCAGTATTTT
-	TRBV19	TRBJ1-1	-	CASKRATSGTTEAFF	TGTGCCAGTAAAAGGGCAACCTCAGGTACCACTGAAGCTTTCTTT
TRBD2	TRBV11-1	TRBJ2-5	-	CASSLGPAGGQETQYF	TGTGCCAGCAGCTTAGGGCCAGCGGGGGGCCAAGAGACCCAGTACTTC
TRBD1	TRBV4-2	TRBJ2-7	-	CASSQQLGTASSYEQYF	TGTGCCAGCAGCCAACAACTCGGGACAGCTTCCTCCTACGAGCAGTACTTC
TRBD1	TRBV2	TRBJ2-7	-	CASSRQGPGQYF	TGTGCCAGCAGTCGACAGGGACCGGGGCAGTACTTC
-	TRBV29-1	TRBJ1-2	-	CSAGLSPGGYTF	TGCAGCGCAGGACTCTCCCCGGGGGGCTACACCTTC
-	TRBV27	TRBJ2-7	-	CASSLSQGLGLYEQYF	TGTGCCAGCAGTTTATCGCAGGGCCTTGGACTCTACGAGCAGTACTTC